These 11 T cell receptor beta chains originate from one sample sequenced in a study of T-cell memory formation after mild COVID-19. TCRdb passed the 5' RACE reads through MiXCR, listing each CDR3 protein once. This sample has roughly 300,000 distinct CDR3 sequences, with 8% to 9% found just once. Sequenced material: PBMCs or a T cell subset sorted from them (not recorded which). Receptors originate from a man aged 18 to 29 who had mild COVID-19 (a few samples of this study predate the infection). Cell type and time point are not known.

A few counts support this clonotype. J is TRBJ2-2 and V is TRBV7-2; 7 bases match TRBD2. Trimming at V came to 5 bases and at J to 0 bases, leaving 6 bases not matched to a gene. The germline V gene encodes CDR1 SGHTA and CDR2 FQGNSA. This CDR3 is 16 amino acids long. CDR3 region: CASSRRGTTNTGELFF. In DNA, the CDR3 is TGTGCCAGCAGCCGACGAGGGACTACGAACACCGGGGAGCTGTTTTTT.

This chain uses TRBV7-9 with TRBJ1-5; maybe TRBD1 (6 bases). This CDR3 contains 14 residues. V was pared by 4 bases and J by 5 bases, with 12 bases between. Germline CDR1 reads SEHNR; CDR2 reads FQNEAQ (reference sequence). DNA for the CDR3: TGTGCCAGCAGCTCACAGGGAGGAGATCAGCCCCAGCATTTT. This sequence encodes CASSSQGGDQPQHF.

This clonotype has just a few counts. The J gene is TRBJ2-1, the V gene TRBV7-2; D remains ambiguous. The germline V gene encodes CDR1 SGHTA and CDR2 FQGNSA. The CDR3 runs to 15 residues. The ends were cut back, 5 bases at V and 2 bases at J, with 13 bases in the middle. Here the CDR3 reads CASSHSRAAYNEQFF. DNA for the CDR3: TGTGCCAGCAGCCACAGTAGGGCAGCCTACAATGAGCAGTTCTTC.

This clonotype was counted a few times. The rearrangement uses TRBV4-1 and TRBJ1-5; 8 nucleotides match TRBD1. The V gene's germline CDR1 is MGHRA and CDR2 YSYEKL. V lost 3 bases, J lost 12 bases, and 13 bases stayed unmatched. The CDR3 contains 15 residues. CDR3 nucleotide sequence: TGCGCCAGCAGCCATCTAAACAGGGGGGGAGGCCACCAGCATTTT. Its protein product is CASSHLNRGGGHQHF.

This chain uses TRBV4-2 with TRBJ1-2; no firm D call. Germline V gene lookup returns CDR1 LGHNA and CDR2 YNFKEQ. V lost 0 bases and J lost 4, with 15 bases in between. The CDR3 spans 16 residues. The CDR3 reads CASSQELRSSTYGYTF. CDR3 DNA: TGTGCCAGCAGCCAAGAACTGAGGTCATCAACCTATGGCTACACCTTC.

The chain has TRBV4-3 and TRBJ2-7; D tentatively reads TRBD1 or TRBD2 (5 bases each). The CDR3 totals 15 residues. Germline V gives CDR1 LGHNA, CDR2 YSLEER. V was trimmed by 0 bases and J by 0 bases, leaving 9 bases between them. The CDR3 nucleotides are TGCGCCAGCAGCCAAGAGAGGGGTTACTCCTACGAGCAGTACTTC. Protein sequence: CASSQERGYSYEQYF.

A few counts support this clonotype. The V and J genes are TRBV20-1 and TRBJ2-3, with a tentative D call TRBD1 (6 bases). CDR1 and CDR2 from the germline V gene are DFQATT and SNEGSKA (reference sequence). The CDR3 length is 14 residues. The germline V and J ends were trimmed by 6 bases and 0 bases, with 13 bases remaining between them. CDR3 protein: CSAQTGTSTDTQYF. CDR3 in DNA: TGCAGTGCCCAGACAGGCACAAGCACAGATACGCAGTATTTT.

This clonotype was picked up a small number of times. CDR3 residues: CSAGTLGTYNEQFF. As DNA, the CDR3 is TGCAGTGCCGGGACACTAGGCACCTACAATGAGCAGTTCTTC. The chain employs TRBV20-1 and TRBJ2-1; D is perhaps TRBD1 (6 bases). Trimming left V 6 bases short and J 2 bases short, with 14 bases between. The CDR3 loop spans 14 amino acids. Germline lookup yields CDR1 DFQATT and CDR2 SNEGSKA (reference sequence).

The CDR3 loop is CASSVARGLDTGELFF. CDR3 sequence (DNA): TGTGCCAGCAGCGTAGCCAGGGGGCTCGACACCGGGGAGCTGTTTTTT. V is TRBV9 and J is TRBJ2-2; 8 nucleotides align to TRBD1. This CDR3 comprises 16 residues. In germline, CDR1 is SGDLS, CDR2 YYNGEE. The junction had 4 bases not matched to a gene; V was cut back by 0 bases and J by 3 bases.

This CDR3 is CASSPSGAPYGYTF. CDR3 coding DNA: TGTGCCAGCAGCCCATCCGGTGCCCCCTATGGCTACACCTTC. This chain connects TRBV4-2 to TRBJ1-2; D gene ambiguous. Per germline, CDR1 LGHNA and CDR2 YNFKEQ. V was clipped by 4 bases and J by 4 bases, with 13 bases between them. The CDR3 runs 14 residues.

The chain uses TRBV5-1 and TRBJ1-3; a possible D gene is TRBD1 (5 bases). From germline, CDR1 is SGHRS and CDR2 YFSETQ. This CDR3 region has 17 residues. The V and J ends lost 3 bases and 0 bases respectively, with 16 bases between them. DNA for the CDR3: TGCGCCAGCAGCTCCGGGCAAACAGGCCGCTCTGGAAACACCATATATTTT. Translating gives CASSSGQTGRSGNTIYF.